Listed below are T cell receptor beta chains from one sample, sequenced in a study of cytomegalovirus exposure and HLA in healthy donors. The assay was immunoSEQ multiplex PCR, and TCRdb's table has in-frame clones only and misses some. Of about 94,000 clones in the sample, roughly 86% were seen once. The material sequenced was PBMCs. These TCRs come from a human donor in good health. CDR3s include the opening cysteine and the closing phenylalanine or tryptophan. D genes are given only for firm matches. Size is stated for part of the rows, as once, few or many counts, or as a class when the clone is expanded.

TGTGCCAGCAGCCCGACCAGGGAGGGCCCTGGGGATACGCAGTATTTT | CASSPTREGPGDTQYF | TRBV4-2 | 16 | TRBD2 | - | TRBJ2-3
TGTGCCAGCAGACCCACAGGGCTCCGGCACTCTAGCTCCTACGAGCAGTACTTC | CASRPTGLRHSSSYEQYF | TRBV27 | 18 | - | - | TRBJ2-7
TGTGCCAGCAGTTACAGACAGGCCAATCCTGAAGCTTTCTTT | CASSYRQANPEAFF | TRBV6-6 | 14 | - | - | TRBJ1-1
TGTGCCTGGAATCGGGGAAAAGACTCACCCCTCCACTTT | CAWNRGKDSPLHF | TRBV30 | 13 | - | - | TRBJ1-6
TGTGCCAGCAGTTTGAGGGCTAACTATGGCTACACCTTC | CASSLRANYGYTF | TRBV28 | 13 | - | - | TRBJ1-2
TGTGCCAGTAGTATTTCTGGCAGTCAAGAGACCCAGTACTTC | CASSISGSQETQYF | TRBV19 | 14 | - | - | TRBJ2-5
TGCGCCAGCAGCCAAGATTCTTCGGTCTCTGGGGCCAACGTCCTGACTTTC | CASSQDSSVSGANVLTF | TRBV4-3 | 17 | - | - | TRBJ2-6
TGTGCCAGCACAGGCCTGGGCTCCTACAATGAGCAGTTCTTC | CASTGLGSYNEQFF | TRBV6-1 | 14 | - | - | TRBJ2-1
TGTGCCTGGAGTCGACAGGGGCTGGGGGTCTACACCTTC | CAWSRQGLGVYTF | TRBV30 | 13 | TRBD1 | few | TRBJ1-2
TGTGCCAGCACCGACAAGCCCTACGAGCAGTACTTC | CASTDKPYEQYF | TRBV2 | 12 | - | - | TRBJ2-7
TGTGCCAGCACCTTGTCCGGTTACCTTCCGTCCTACGAGCAGTACTTC | CASTLSGYLPSYEQYF | TRBV7-9 | 16 | - | medium-sized | TRBJ2-7
TGTGCCAGTAGGCAGCCAGGGGACCTTTTGAACACTGAAGCTTTCTTT | CASRQPGDLLNTEAFF | TRBV19 | 16 | - | - | TRBJ1-1
TGTGCCAGCAGTCATGGACAGTCTTTCGAAGAGACCCAGTACTTC | CASSHGQSFEETQYF | TRBV6-5 | 15 | - | - | TRBJ2-5
TGTGCCAGCAGCCTTCTCAGGGGCATGAACACTGAAGCTTTCTTT | CASSLLRGMNTEAFF | TRBV27 | 15 | - | - | TRBJ1-1
TGCGCCAGCAGTTTGGGACAGGGGGCAGGAAAGACGCAGTATTTT | CASSLGQGAGKTQYF | TRBV5-1 | 15 | TRBD1 | - | TRBJ2-3
TGTGCCAGCAGCCAAGAGCCGGGGGGGGCTAGTTACGAGCAGTACTTC | CASSQEPGGASYEQYF | TRBV4-2 | 16 | TRBD2 | - | TRBJ2-7
TGTGCCAGCAGGCAGACTAGTTCGGATACGCAGTATTTT | CASRQTSSDTQYF | TRBV5-4 | 13 | - | - | TRBJ2-3
TGTGCCAGCAGGACAGTCCTCAGGGGTAGCTCCTACGAGCAGTACTTC | CASRTVLRGSSYEQYF | TRBV28 | 16 | - | - | TRBJ2-7
TGTGCCAGCAGCGTAGGTTATGGAAACACCATATATTTT | CASSVGYGNTIYF | TRBV9 | 13 | - | few | TRBJ1-3
TGTGCCAGCAGCTTACGGGGTGTGGGTGGCTACACCTTC | CASSLRGVGGYTF | TRBV5-6 | 13 | - | - | TRBJ1-2
TGTGCCAGCAGCACCTCGGTGGCGGGGGGCGAGGAAAAACTGTTTTTT | CASSTSVAGGEEKLFF | TRBV5-5 | 16 | - | - | TRBJ1-4
TGTGCCAGCTCACCACACCTCGGGGAGACCCAGTACTTC | CASSPHLGETQYF | TRBV18 | 13 | - | - | TRBJ2-5
TGTGCCATCAGTGAAATAAATGAGCAGTTCTTC | CAISEINEQFF | TRBV10-3 | 11 | - | few | TRBJ2-1
TGTGCCAGTAGTATACGGGATTCCTACAATGAGCAGTTCTTC | CASSIRDSYNEQFF | TRBV19 | 14 | - | - | TRBJ2-1
TGTGCCAGCAGCGTCGCAGGGGACAATCAGCCCCAGCATTTT | CASSVAGDNQPQHF | TRBV9 | 14 | - | - | TRBJ1-5
TGTGCCAGCAGCTTGGCTCCCACCGGGGGCTATGGCTACACCTTC | CASSLAPTGGYGYTF | TRBV5-5 | 15 | - | - | TRBJ1-2
TGTGCCATCAGTGAGTCGGAGGTTTGGAATCAGCCCCAGCATTTT | CAISESEVWNQPQHF | TRBV10-3 | 15 | - | - | TRBJ1-5
TGTGCCGCACTTGATCGCGGGTCAGGGGGAGATACGCAGTATTTT | CAALDRGSGGDTQYF | TRBV27 | 15 | TRBD1 | - | TRBJ2-3
TGTGCCAGCAGCCAGGACATTAGCAATCAGCCCCAGCATTTT | CASSQDISNQPQHF | TRBV7-8 | 14 | - | - | TRBJ1-5
TGTGCCATCAGTGAAGGAAGACTAGCGGGCGCCACAGATACGCAGTATTTT | CAISEGRLAGATDTQYF | TRBV10-3 | 17 | TRBD2 | - | TRBJ2-3
TGTGCCAGCAGCTTGAACCGCCTCAGGGAATCTGGGGCCAACGTCCTGACTTTC | CASSLNRLRESGANVLTF | TRBV5-6 | 18 | - | - | TRBJ2-6
TGTGCCAGCAGCGCGTGGACAGTTGGGGCCAACGTCCTGACTTTC | CASSAWTVGANVLTF | TRBV5-5 | 15 | - | - | TRBJ2-6
TGTGCCAGCAGCCAGACAGGTTCTAAGTCTGGGGCCAACGTCCTGACTTTC | CASSQTGSKSGANVLTF | TRBV7-3 | 17 | - | - | TRBJ2-6
TGTGCCAGTAGGGGCAGGGCGAGAGTGAACACTGAAGCTTTCTTT | CASRGRARVNTEAFF | TRBV19 | 15 | - | - | TRBJ1-1
TGTGCCAGCAGCGAACCGGGACAGAAATCCTACGAGCAGTACTTC | CASSEPGQKSYEQYF | TRBV7-9 | 15 | TRBD1 | - | TRBJ2-7
TGTGCCAGCAGCTTAGGAGCGCCACTAAATTCACCCCTCCACTTT | CASSLGAPLNSPLHF | TRBV7-9 | 15 | - | - | TRBJ1-6
TGTGCCAGCAGCCCCTCGGAGCGGGGAATTGAAGAGACCCAGTACTTC | CASSPSERGIEETQYF | TRBV7-9 | 16 | TRBD2 | - | TRBJ2-5